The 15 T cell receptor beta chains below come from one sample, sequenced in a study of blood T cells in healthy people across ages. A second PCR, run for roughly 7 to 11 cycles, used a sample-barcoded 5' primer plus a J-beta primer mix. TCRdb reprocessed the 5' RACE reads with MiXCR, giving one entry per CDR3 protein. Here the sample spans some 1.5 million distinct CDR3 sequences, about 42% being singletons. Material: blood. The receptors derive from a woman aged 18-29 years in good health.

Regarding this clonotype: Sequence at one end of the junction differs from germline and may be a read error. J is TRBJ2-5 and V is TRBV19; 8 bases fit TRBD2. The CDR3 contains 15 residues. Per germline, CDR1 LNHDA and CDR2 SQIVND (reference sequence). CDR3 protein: CSSGKRLALQETQYF. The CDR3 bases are TGTTCCAGTGGCAAACGACTAGCGCTACAAGAGACCCAGTACTTC.

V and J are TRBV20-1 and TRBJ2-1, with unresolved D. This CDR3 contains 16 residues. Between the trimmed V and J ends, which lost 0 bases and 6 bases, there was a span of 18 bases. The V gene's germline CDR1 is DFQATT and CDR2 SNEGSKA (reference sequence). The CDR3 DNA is TGCAGTGCTAGAGATCGGCGCTTCGCCATACCCAATGAGCAGTTCTTC. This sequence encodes CSARDRRFAIPNEQFF.

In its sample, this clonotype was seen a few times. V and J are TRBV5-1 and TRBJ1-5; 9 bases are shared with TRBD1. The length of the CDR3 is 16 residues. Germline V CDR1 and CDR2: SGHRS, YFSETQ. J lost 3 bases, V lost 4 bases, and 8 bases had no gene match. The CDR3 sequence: CASSPGTGGLNQPQHF. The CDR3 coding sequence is TGCGCCAGCAGCCCAGGAACAGGGGGCCTCAATCAGCCCCAGCATTTT.

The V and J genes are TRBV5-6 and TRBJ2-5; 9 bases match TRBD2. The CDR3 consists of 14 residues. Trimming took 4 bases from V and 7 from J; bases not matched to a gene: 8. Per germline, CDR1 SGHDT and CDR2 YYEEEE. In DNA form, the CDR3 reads TGTGCCAGCAGCCCGACTAGCGGCTACGGGACCCAGTACTTC. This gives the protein CASSPTSGYGTQYF.

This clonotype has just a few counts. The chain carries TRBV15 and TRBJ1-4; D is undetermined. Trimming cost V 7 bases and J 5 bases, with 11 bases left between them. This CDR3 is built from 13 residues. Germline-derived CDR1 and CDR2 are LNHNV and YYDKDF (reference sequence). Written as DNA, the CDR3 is TGTGCCACCAAGCGGGATGGCAATGAAAAACTGTTTTTT. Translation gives CATKRDGNEKLFF.

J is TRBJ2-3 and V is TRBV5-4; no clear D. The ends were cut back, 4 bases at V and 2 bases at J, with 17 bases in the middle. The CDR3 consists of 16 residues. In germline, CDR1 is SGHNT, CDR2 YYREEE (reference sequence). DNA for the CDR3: TGTGCCAGCAGCCTCGGGTCCCACACAAACACAGATACGCAGTATTTT. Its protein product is CASSLGSHTNTDTQYF.

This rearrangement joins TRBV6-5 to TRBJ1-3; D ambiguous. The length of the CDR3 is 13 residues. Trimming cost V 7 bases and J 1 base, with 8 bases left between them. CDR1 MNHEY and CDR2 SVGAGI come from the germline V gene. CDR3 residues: CASKGGSGNTIYF. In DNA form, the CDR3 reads TGTGCCAGCAAGGGAGGTTCTGGAAACACCATATATTTT.

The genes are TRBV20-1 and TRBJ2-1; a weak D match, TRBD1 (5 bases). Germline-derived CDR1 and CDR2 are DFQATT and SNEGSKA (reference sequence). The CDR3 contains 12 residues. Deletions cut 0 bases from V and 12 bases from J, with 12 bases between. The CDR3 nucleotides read TGCAGTGCTAGAGAGGGCAACGACAGGCAGTTCTTC. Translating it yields CSAREGNDRQFF.

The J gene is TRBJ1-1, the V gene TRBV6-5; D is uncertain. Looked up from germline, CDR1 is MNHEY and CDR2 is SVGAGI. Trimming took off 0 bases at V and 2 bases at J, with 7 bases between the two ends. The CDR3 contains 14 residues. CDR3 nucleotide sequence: TGTGCCAGCAGTTACTCGGGCCGTAACACTGAAGCTTTCTTT. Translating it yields CASSYSGRNTEAFF.

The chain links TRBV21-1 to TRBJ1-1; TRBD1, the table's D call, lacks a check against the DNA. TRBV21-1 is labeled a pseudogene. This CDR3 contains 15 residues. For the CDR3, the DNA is TGTGCCAGCAGCAAAGCAAGGGGGGGTAACACTGAAGCTTTCTTT. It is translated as CASSKARGGNTEAFF.

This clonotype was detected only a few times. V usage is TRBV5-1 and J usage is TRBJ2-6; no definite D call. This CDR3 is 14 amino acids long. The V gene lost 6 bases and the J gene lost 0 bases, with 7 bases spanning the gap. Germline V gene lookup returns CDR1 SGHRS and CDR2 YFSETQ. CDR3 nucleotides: TGCGCCAGCAAAGACACCTCTGGGGCCAACGTCCTGACTTTC. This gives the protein CASKDTSGANVLTF.

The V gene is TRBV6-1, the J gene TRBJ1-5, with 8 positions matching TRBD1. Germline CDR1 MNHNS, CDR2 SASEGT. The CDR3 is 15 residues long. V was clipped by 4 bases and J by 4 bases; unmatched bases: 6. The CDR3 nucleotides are TGTGCCAGCAGTGCAGGACAGGGCTGGAATCAGCCCCAGCATTTT. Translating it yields CASSAGQGWNQPQHF.

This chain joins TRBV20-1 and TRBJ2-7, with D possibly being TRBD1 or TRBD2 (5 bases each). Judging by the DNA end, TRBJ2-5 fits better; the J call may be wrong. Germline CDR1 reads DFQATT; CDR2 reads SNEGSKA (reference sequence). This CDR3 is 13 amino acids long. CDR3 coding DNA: TGCAGTGCTAGGGACACGGGGAGCGAGACCCAGTACTTC. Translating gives CSARDTGSETQYF.

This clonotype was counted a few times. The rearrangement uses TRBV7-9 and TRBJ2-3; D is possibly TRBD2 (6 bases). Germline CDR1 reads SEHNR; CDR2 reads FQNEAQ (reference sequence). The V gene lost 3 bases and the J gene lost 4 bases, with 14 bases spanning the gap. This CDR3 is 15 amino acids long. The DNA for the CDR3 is TGTGCCAGCAGCTTTAGGGCGGGGTCAGCAGATACGCAGTATTTT. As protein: CASSFRAGSADTQYF.

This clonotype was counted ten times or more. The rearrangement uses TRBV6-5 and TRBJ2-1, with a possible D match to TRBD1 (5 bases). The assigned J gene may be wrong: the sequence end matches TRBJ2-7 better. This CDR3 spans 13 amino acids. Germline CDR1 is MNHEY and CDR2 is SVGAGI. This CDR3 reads CASSLGHYNEQYF. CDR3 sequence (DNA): TGTGCCAGCAGTCTCGGACATTACAATGAGCAGTACTTC.